The rows below give T cell receptor beta chains drawn from one sample of a study of early T cells in non-severe SARS-CoV-2 infection. A single record per CDR3 protein comes from TCRdb applying MiXCR to the 5' RACE reads. In the table there are more than 20,000 distinct CDR3 sequences, 5.5% of which are singletons. The sequenced sample was whole blood. The receptors come from an adult who was a healthcare worker with PCR-confirmed SARS-CoV-2 infection or an uninfected control (not recorded which). Both conserved end residues are trimmed from each CDR3.

>TRBJ1-2|11|TRBV6-1
ASSDYINYGYT
>TRBJ1-3|10|TRBV29-1
SVRNSGNTIY
>TRBJ1-5|12|TRBV2
ASSLGQANQPQH
>TRBJ2-7|14|TRBV11-2
ASSPTGTAGNYEQY
>TRBJ2-2|17|TRBV7-9
ASSPWRLAGGPSTGELF
>TRBJ1-1|12|TRBV5-5
ASSLSASTLEAF
>TRBJ2-3|10|TRBV3-1
ASSQDTDTQY
>TRBJ2-4|12|TRBV24-1
ATSAHDSQVIQY
>TRBJ2-2|14|TRBV27
ASSFAAGVNTGELF
>TRBJ2-1|12|TRBV11-2
ASSLRSSYNEQF
>TRBJ2-2|10|TRBV25-1
ASRRNTGELF
>TRBJ2-2|10|TRBV2
ASSDDTGELF
>TRBJ1-1|14|TRBV20-1
SAKDRAQYMNTEAF
>TRBJ1-1|9|TRBV29-1
SGVDNTEAF
>TRBJ1-2|11|TRBV6-1
ASTALFLYGYT
>TRBJ2-7|13|TRBV6-5
ASRWGQGGSYEQY
>TRBJ2-7|11|TRBV20-1
SASFGGAHEQY
>TRBJ2-3|12|TRBV27
ASSLRGGTDTQY
>TRBJ2-2|13|TRBV7-9
ASSRTGRNTGELF
>TRBJ2-6|15|TRBV10-3
AISSRQGKYGANVLT
>TRBJ2-1|11|TRBV20-1
SARPTSRHEQF
>TRBJ2-2|10|TRBV9
ASSVYSGELF
>TRBJ2-6|14|TRBV6-5
ASSYSGGSGANVLT
>TRBJ2-1|9|TRBV10-2
ASSTINEQF
>TRBJ1-2|12|TRBV7-2
ASSLGGSSYGYT
>TRBJ2-5|14|TRBV11-2
ASSQGAGTTGKTQY
>TRBJ1-1|13|TRBV7-2
ASSLTGAVNTEAF
>TRBJ1-5|12|TRBV6-6
ASSKGVFNQPQH
>TRBJ1-5|12|TRBV10-2
ASNRQGGNQPQH
>TRBJ2-1|11|TRBV2
ASSGGSYNEQF
>TRBJ2-7|9|TRBV7-2
ASGPYYEQY
>TRBJ1-2|13|TRBV9
ASSVGLGQGYGYT
>TRBJ1-1|12|TRBV6-5
ASYPRGAVAEAF
>TRBJ2-5|13|TRBV3-1
ASSLGLVIGETQY
>TRBJ1-5|14|TRBV15
ATSRDKRGSYQPQH
>TRBJ2-3|11|TRBV7-2
ASSSQYTDTQY
>TRBJ2-1|12|TRBV6-2/TRBV6-3
ASSERGGRNEQF
>TRBJ1-2|12|TRBV2
ASSTRDRAYGYT
>TRBJ2-7|12|TRBV7-9
ASSLPGRTYEQY
>TRBJ2-2|11|TRBV11-2
ASSLLGTGELF
>TRBJ1-2|11|TRBV13
ASSLYGGDGYT
>TRBJ2-5|8|TRBV20-1
SSGQETQY
>TRBJ1-2|12|TRBV28
ASSSWGQGRGYT
>TRBJ1-1|13|TRBV7-2
ASSLDILGSTEAF
>TRBJ2-3|13|TRBV21-1
ASSKGTGPGDTQY
>TRBJ2-5|11|TRBV5-1
ASSLGIAGSPD
>TRBJ1-4|13|TRBV5-1
ASSLEGTGQEKLF
>TRBJ1-1|11|TRBV7-2
ASSLRRGTEAF
>TRBJ2-7|12|TRBV7-6
ASSGPKSSYEQY
>TRBJ2-7|13|TRBV11-2
ASSLGDRGSHEQY
>TRBJ2-3|12|TRBV11-2
ASRHSGGPNTQY
>TRBJ2-5|10|TRBV6-2/TRBV6-3
ASSRDRGTQY
>TRBJ2-7|13|TRBV27
ASREYSGGSYEQY
>TRBJ2-7|14|TRBV7-8
ASSLIITGGPYEQY
>TRBJ2-2|13|TRBV5-1
ASSLAKTPTGELF
>TRBJ1-1|12|TRBV6-1
ASSDRNMNTEAF
>TRBJ1-5|14|TRBV7-2
ASSTMGVTAGQPQH
>TRBJ1-2|11|TRBV7-9
ASSLVGPLGLY
>TRBJ2-7|12|TRBV10-3
AIRVQGATDEQY